The 15 T cell receptor beta chains below all came from one sample that was sequenced in a study of T-cell memory formation after mild COVID-19 (dated by TCRdb to the early 2020s). The library was prepared using 5' RACE. The instrument given in TCRdb is Illumina NovaSeq 6000. TCRdb reprocessed the public reads (quality trimming at Q25 with fastp, clone calling with MiXCR) and kept in-frame beta chains. Rows with a matching CDR3 protein are joined into one entry that keeps the most common DNA and genes. The sample table records under 650,000 distinct CDR3 sequences; about 20% of these occur just once. The top ten constitute about 11% of the sample. Material: PBMCs or a T cell subset sorted from them (not recorded which). These receptor sequences come from an adult woman who had mild COVID-19 (a few samples of this study predate the infection). The sample titles of this study are shuffled in the database, so cell type and time point are left out; the donor was told from shared clones.

The chain links TRBV5-6 to TRBJ2-1, with TRBD1 matching over 9 bases. Trimming took 1 base from V and 2 from J; bases not matched to a gene: 7. Looked up from germline, CDR1 is SGHDT and CDR2 is YYEEEE. This CDR3 is 17 amino acids long. The CDR3 DNA follows: TGTGCCAGCAGCTTGAGGTTGGACAGGGGCCCCTACAATGAGCAGTTCTTC. It is translated as CASSLRLDRGPYNEQFF.

This clonotype has a handful of counts. This chain uses TRBV7-2 with TRBJ2-5, with TRBD1 matching over 7 bases. Germline assignment: CDR1 SGHTA and CDR2 FQGNSA. The ends lost 1 base at V and 1 base at J; junction bases unmatched: 3. This CDR3 has 15 amino acids. The CDR3 nucleotides are TGTGCCAGCAGCTTAGAGACAGGGTTCCAAGAGACCCAGTACTTC. This sequence encodes CASSLETGFQETQYF.

This clonotype has more than one count but fewer than ten. The V gene is TRBV10-3, the J gene TRBJ2-7, with 9 bases that match TRBD2. The germline V gene encodes CDR1 ENHRY and CDR2 SYGVKD. V gave up 3 bases and J gave up 4 bases; unmatched junction bases: 7. This CDR3 region has 15 residues. CDR3 region: CAISDKAGGPYEQYF. The CDR3 DNA follows: TGTGCCATCAGTGATAAGGCGGGAGGGCCATACGAGCAGTACTTC.

V is TRBV12-3 or TRBV12-4 and J is TRBJ2-7, with D perhaps being TRBD1 or TRBD2 (7 bases each). The ends were cut back, 4 bases at V and 5 bases at J, with 21 bases in the middle. CDR3 length: 16 residues. CDR3 sequence (DNA): TGTGCCAGCAGTTCCCTCCAGGGGGGGCAGAACAACGAGCAGTACTTC. Amino acid sequence: CASSSLQGGQNNEQYF.

J is TRBJ2-1 and V is TRBV20-1, with 14 positions matching TRBD2. Germline CDR1 DFQATT, CDR2 SNEGSKA (reference sequence). The V and J ends lost 6 bases and 7 bases, in that order; junction bases with no gene match: 11. This CDR3 has 16 residues. CDR3 sequence (DNA): TGCAGTGCACTCGGGGGACTAGCGGGAGTTTCAAATGAGCAGTTCTTC. It specifies CSALGGLAGVSNEQFF.

This clonotype was detected only a few times. The V call is TRBV5-1, the J call TRBJ2-2; a possible D gene is TRBD1 (5 bases). The CDR3 length is 13 residues. Germline assignment: CDR1 SGHRS and CDR2 YFSETQ. The V gene lost 5 bases and the J gene lost 6 bases, with 11 bases spanning the gap. CDR3 sequence reads: CASSTDSAGELFF. The CDR3, as DNA: TGCGCCAGCAGTACAGACAGCGCCGGGGAGCTGTTTTTT.

The chain couples TRBV7-8 to TRBJ2-1; 15 bases are a match to TRBD2. V was pared by 5 bases and J by 6 bases, with 8 bases of the junction left unmatched. CDR3 size: 17 residues. Germline-derived CDR1 and CDR2 are SGHVS and FQNEAQ. This CDR3 reads CASSLRTSGGARNEQFF. DNA of the CDR3: TGTGCCAGCAGCCTTCGGACTAGCGGGGGGGCTCGCAATGAGCAGTTCTTC.

This clonotype came up a few times. The chain uses TRBV20-1 and TRBJ2-6, with D possibly matching TRBD2 (6 bases). Trimming took 0 bases from V and 8 from J, leaving 14 bases between them. Germline lookup yields CDR1 DFQATT and CDR2 SNEGSKA (reference sequence). The CDR3 length is 15 residues. The DNA of the CDR3 is TGCAGTGCTAGAGATTACCGGGAGATGCCCAACGTCCTGACTTTC. Protein: CSARDYREMPNVLTF.

The CDR3 protein is CARSFKGSYEQYF. The CDR3 nucleotides read TGTGCCAGAAGCTTCAAAGGTTCCTACGAGCAGTACTTC. The V gene is TRBV5-3, the J gene TRBJ2-7; D is ambiguous. TRBV5-3 is assigned to the ORF class and has an uncertain function. V was pared by 2 bases and J by 1 base, with 7 bases between. This CDR3 has 13 residues.

CDR3 sequence (DNA): TGTGCCAGCAGCCCTCCGCCCAGCTCCTACGAGCAGTACTTC. It translates to CASSPPPSSYEQYF. This chain connects TRBV11-2 to TRBJ2-7, with unresolved D. V lost 5 bases and J 0 bases, leaving 11 bases between the germline ends. There are 14 residues in the CDR3. Germline V gene data show CDR1 as SGHAT and CDR2 as FQNNGV.

V is TRBV11-1 and J is TRBJ2-1, with 14 nucleotides matching TRBD2. The CDR3 totals 16 residues. Germline lookup yields CDR1 SGHAT and CDR2 FQDESV (reference sequence). Trimming removed 0 bases from V and 9 bases from J; junction bases left unmatched: 4. The CDR3 spells CASSLAGTSGSGEQFF. The CDR3 nucleotides read TGTGCCAGCAGCTTAGCGGGGACTAGCGGGAGCGGTGAGCAGTTCTTC. Drawing the rest from reference TRBV11-1 and TRBJ2-1, the complete variable domain is EAEVAQSPRYKITEKSQAVAFWCDPISGHATLYWYRQILGQGPELLVQFQDESVVDDSQLPKDRFSAERLKGVDSTLKIQPAELGDSAMYLCASSLAGTSGSGEQFFGPGTRLTVL.

The chain uses TRBV19 and TRBJ2-2, with 10 bases matching TRBD2. Germline assignment: CDR1 LNHDA and CDR2 SQIVND (reference sequence). This CDR3 is 18 amino acids long. After removal of 1 base from V and 5 bases from J, the junction contained 10 bases not matched to a gene. The CDR3 region has the DNA TGTGCCAGTAGTATAGTGGCGGGGCTAGCGGGAGAGACCGGGGAGCTGTTTTTT. Translated: CASSIVAGLAGETGELFF.

This clonotype was picked up a small number of times. This chain links TRBV5-8 with TRBJ2-5, with 9 positions matching TRBD2. The CDR3 spans 16 residues. CDR1 is SGHTS and CDR2 is YDEGEE in the germline V gene. The V segment lost 4 bases and the J segment 6 bases; nucleotides outside the gene matches: 13. CDR3 in amino acids: CASSLRTSDGMKTQYF. CDR3 coding DNA: TGTGCCAGCAGCCTAAGGACTAGCGACGGGATGAAGACCCAGTACTTC.

The chain carries TRBV6-2 or TRBV6-3 and TRBJ2-3; TRBD2 matches 9 bases. This CDR3 spans 15 amino acids. V gave up 0 bases and J gave up 2 bases; unmatched junction bases: 0. Per the germline V gene, CDR1 is MNHEY and CDR2 is SVGEGT. CDR3 DNA: TGTGCCAGCAGTTACTCGGGACTAGCCACAGATACGCAGTATTTT. Translated, it gives CASSYSGLATDTQYF.

This sequence joins TRBV5-6 and TRBJ1-2, with TRBD1 matching over 9 bases. V lost 3 bases to trimming and J lost 2 bases; unmatched junction nucleotides: 8. The CDR3 is 16 residues long. CDR1 is SGHDT, CDR2 YYEEEE, per germline. The CDR3 protein is CASSSIGTGSNYGYTF. The CDR3 DNA reads TGTGCCAGCAGCTCGATCGGGACAGGGTCCAACTATGGCTACACCTTC.